This T cell receptor beta chain was recovered during a study of beta chain features in type 1 diabetes. The study's findings and limits: When Type 1 diabetes patients were examined, their TCRB CDR3s proved moderately but significantly shorter in all four CD4+ subsets.

The CDR3 length is 12 residues. The authors reverse transcribed all of the isolated RNA, so sequencing captured expressed TCRB transcripts. Measured with immunoSEQ multiplex PCR; TCRdb has only the in-frame clones, and not every one. The sample gives approximately 250,000 clones, around 22% of which show up once; around 0.013% is in the top ten. Concerning this clone: Its specificity is not known.

What was sequenced was naive CD4+ T cells from blood. The source of this sequence is a woman between 25 and 40 years old with type 1 diabetes. The rearrangement links TRBV21-1 to TRBJ1-1; the table's TRBD1 call for D was not verified on the DNA. TRBV21-1 constitutes a pseudogene. Here the CDR3 DNA reads TGTGCCGCCCCCAGGCAGGTGATTGAAGCTTTCTTT. Translation: CAAPRQVIEAFF.